A single T cell receptor beta chain is shown here with its context. It lacks a known antigen. No quality values exist for individual bases; no much larger clone is one base distant. This sample stems from a study of cytomegalovirus exposure and HLA in healthy donors (dated by TCRdb to about 2017). For the wider study: The 500 to 800 repertoires of the first cohort and the 120 validation repertoires were produced on the same platform, according to a later analysis. The study was designed to test whether signatures of past pathogen exposure could be identified by cataloging public T cell receptors. Besides the first cohort of roughly 640 subjects, a separate validation cohort made up of around 120 different subjects was used. High-throughput TCR immunosequencing, statistical association of individual TCRs with disease status, and machine learning were combined to predict cytomegalovirus infection status. Findings and caveats that apply to the study as a whole: In vitro tests confirmed that a few of the cytomegalovirus-associated TCR beta chains recognize cytomegalovirus antigens. In both the original and validation cohorts, the classifier was reported to diagnose cytomegalovirus status with high specificity and sensitivity. The authors suggested that the approach could potentially be extended to other disease states and immunological phenotypes. The study gave a list of about 170 TCR beta chains associated with cytomegalovirus. Of the cluster scores, approximately 95% were above 0 in a later analysis, which found that TCRs clustered in the first cohort also tended to co-occur in the 120 or so validation repertoires. The validation cohort had no HLA typing available for a later analysis, so co-occurrence within that cohort was assessed over all 120 or so repertoires. Most TCR sequences were seen in very few donors, while some public TCRs were found in many individuals.

A distance of 13 bases separates the germline ends of V and J, which lose 8 bases and 3 bases respectively. The CDR3 runs 14 amino acids, cysteine and phenylalanine included. The DNA shown is the 42-base CDR3, in frame from base 1. Based on the germline V gene (reference sequence), the CDR1 and CDR2 sequences are LNHDA and SQIVND. Separate from the roughly 650-subject first cohort, the validation cohort of over 90 subjects was the group to which the donors belonged. The library was produced with the immunoSEQ multiplex PCR assay. The source study handled its data this way. A statistical classification framework was developed to diagnose cytomegalovirus status using the catalog of TCR beta chain sequences. The clones in this table, taken by TCRdb from immuneACCESS, are in-frame only. Not every clone is retained; where verified, under half of the shortfall comes from an unresolved V gene, and the cause of the rest is unknown. The DNA gave D and trimming, while V, J and clone size come from that table. Present in this sample are roughly 50,000 clones, 93% of which were seen just once. The ten largest make up about 1.8% of the sample.

The sequence derives from a woman between 18 and 29 years old in good health and CMV-seropositive. Material for sequencing was PBMCs. The chain joins TRBV19 to TRBJ1-4; the D gene assignment is ambiguous. The DNA is as follows: TGTGCCAGTCGTACCGGGTCCGCTAATGAAAAACTGTTTTTT. It translates as CASRTGSANEKLFF.